These 30 T cell receptor beta chains share one sample of origin, sequenced in a study of tumor and adjacent non-tumor tissue in lung cancer. RNA was extracted from bulk tissue without any cell sorting. Three rounds of nested PCR, following a modified ARM-PCR protocol, produced the TCRbeta library. TCRdb analysed the multiplex PCR reads with MiXCR anew, one entry per CDR3 protein. The repertoire holds under 250,000 distinct CDR3 sequences, about two thirds seen once, with 20% to 25% in the top ten. The sequenced sample consisted of lung tumor tissue. The receptors originated from a man aged 55 to 70 with non-small cell lung cancer.

This clonotype was seen at least ten times. The rearrangement uses TRBV29-1 and TRBJ2-7; 8 bases align to TRBD1. The germline V gene has CDR1 SQVTM and CDR2 ANQGSEA. CDR3 length equals 11 residues. With V trimmed by 7 bases and J by 4 bases, 3 bases remained unmatched. The CDR3 region has the DNA TGCAGCGCCGACAGGGGATACGAGCAGTACTTC. Its protein product is CSADRGYEQYF.

The chain carries TRBV10-1 and TRBJ2-2; D uncertain. Trimming pared 5 bases from V and 1 base from J, leaving 8 bases between. Germline V CDR1 and CDR2: WNHNN, SYGVQD (reference sequence). This CDR3 spans 14 amino acids. In nucleotides, the CDR3 is TGCGCCAGCAGTAAGACAAGGAACACCGGGGAGCTGTTTTTT. Amino acids: CASSKTRNTGELFF.

This clonotype occurred once. One end of the junction is discordant with germline, which a read error may explain. The rearrangement links TRBV10-2 to TRBJ1-6; D may be TRBD1 (5 bases). Germline CDR1 WSHSY, CDR2 SAAADI. The CDR3 has 13 residues. The CDR3 loop reads CASWGSYNSPIHF. DNA of the CDR3: TGTGCCAGCTGGGGCTCCTATAATTCACCCATCCACTTT.

The V call is TRBV5-4, the J call TRBJ1-4; D unresolved. Germline loops: CDR1 SGHNT, CDR2 YYREEE (reference sequence). V gave up 2 bases and J gave up 5 bases, with 19 bases separating them. The length of the CDR3 is 17 residues. The CDR3 nucleotides read TGTGCCAGCAGCTTCAGAGTAGGTGGCTCGGGAAATGAAAAACTGTTTTTT. This translates into CASSFRVGGSGNEKLFF.

This clonotype has only one observation. The missing conserved phenylalanine or tryptophan at the end of this CDR3 makes a read error likely. The chain carries TRBV11-3 and TRBJ1-2; unclear D gene. CDR1 SGHNT and CDR2 YENEEA come from the germline V gene. The CDR3 is 16 residues long. In DNA, the CDR3 is TGCGCCAGCAGCAGCCCGACCTCGAGAGCTAACTATGGCTACACCCTC. Translated: CASSSPTSRANYGYTL.

As to this clonotype: One end of the junction varies from germline; a read error may be responsible. The chain has TRBV6-2 or TRBV6-3 and TRBJ2-7; TRBD2 matches 9 bases. The CDR3 spans 16 residues. The germline gives CDR1 MNHEY, CDR2 SVGEGT. The CDR3 here is CASRDSLAGIVKEQYF. In DNA form, the CDR3 reads TGTGCCAGCAGAGATTCCCTAGCGGGAATCGTGAAAGAGCAGTATTTC.

A word on this clonotype: This may stem from a read error, because a much larger clone lies one nucleotide away. The chain couples TRBV20-1 to TRBJ2-1; no firm D call. CDR3 length: 13 amino acids. CDR1 DFQATT and CDR2 SNEGSKA come from the germline V gene (reference sequence). The ends were cut back, 3 bases at V and 6 bases at J, with 12 bases in the middle. The DNA of the CDR3 is TGCAGTGCTAGCGGTTGGGCTTCCAATGAGCAGTTCTTC. Translating it yields CSASGWASNEQFF.

This clonotype was seen a handful of times. This chain links TRBV6-5 with TRBJ1-5, with D tentatively TRBD1 (6 bases). The CDR3 loop spans 15 amino acids. Germline V lookup: CDR1 MNHEY, CDR2 SVGAGI. The V end was cut by 5 bases, the J end by 13 bases, with 24 bases between. Here the CDR3 DNA reads TGTGCCAGCAGTAATACAGGGACGGGCAATCAGTCGCAGCATTTT. It translates to CASSNTGTGNQSQHF.

As for this clonotype: A much larger clone differs from this one at a single base, so this may be a read error. The chain uses TRBV20-1 and TRBJ2-7; possible D gene TRBD1, 6 bases. From germline, CDR1 is DFQATT and CDR2 SNEGSKA (reference sequence). The CDR3 is 15 residues long. CDR3 loop: CSARDFKVGGGEQCF. CDR3 DNA: TGCAGTGCTAGAGATTTTAAAGTAGGTGGGGGCGAGCAGTGCTTC.

With regard to this clonotype: One end of the junction fails to match germline, which may point to a read error. The chain combines TRBV11-3 with TRBJ2-7; 8 nucleotides agree with TRBD2. CDR3 length: 14 amino acids. Germline V lookup: CDR1 SGHNT, CDR2 YENEEA. CDR3 residues: CTSSPTRGAYEEYF. The CDR3 bases are TGTACCAGCAGTCCGACGCGGGGGGCCTACGAGGAGTACTTC.

This rearrangement joins TRBV14 to TRBJ2-3; a weak D match, TRBD2 (6 bases). V lost 0 bases and J 3 bases, leaving 16 bases between the germline ends. CDR3 size: 17 residues. CDR1 SGHDN and CDR2 FVKESK come from the germline V gene. This CDR3 is CASSQDLGGVRTDTQYF. The CDR3 bases are TGTGCCAGCAGCCAAGATCTCGGCGGGGTCCGAACAGATACGCAGTATTTT.

Regarding this clonotype: A read error may explain this, as a much larger clone is one base away. The V gene is TRBV12-3 or TRBV12-4, the J gene TRBJ2-7; TRBD2 is a possible D gene (6 bases). This CDR3 is built from 15 residues. Trimming pared 5 bases from V and 0 bases from J, leaving 14 bases between. The CDR3 protein is CASSPFAGNSYEQYF. CDR3 DNA sequence: TGTGCCAGCAGTCCCTTTGCGGGAAACTCCTACGAGCAGTACTTC.

The chain couples TRBV12-3 or TRBV12-4 to TRBJ1-1, with D hard to call. V lost 7 bases to trimming and J lost 3 bases, with 12 bases between them. This CDR3 has 13 residues. Here the CDR3 DNA reads TGTGCCAGCACTTCCATGAGAGACACTGAAGCTTTCTTT. This gives the protein CASTSMRDTEAFF.

The V and J genes are TRBV20-1 and TRBJ2-7; possibly TRBD2 for D (6 bases). This CDR3 has 13 residues. V was trimmed by 7 bases and J by 3 bases, leaving 16 bases between them. From germline, CDR1 is DFQATT and CDR2 SNEGSKA (reference sequence). The CDR3 spells CSGAGRAGYEQYF. The DNA for the CDR3 is TGCAGTGGGGCGGGGCGGGCGGGCTACGAGCAGTACTTC.

The chain links TRBV20-1 to TRBJ1-4; no reliable D call. V lost 7 bases and J 7 bases, leaving 19 bases between the germline ends. CDR1 and CDR2 from the germline V gene are DFQATT and SNEGSKA (reference sequence). The CDR3 sequence is 14 residues long. The CDR3 DNA reads TGCAGTGTTAGGGAGTCGGCATCTAGTGAAAAACTGTTTTTT. Protein: CSVRESASSEKLFF.

This clonotype was found many times. The rearrangement uses TRBV20-1 and TRBJ2-1; no clear D. Germline CDR1 and CDR2: DFQATT and SNEGSKA (reference sequence). The CDR3 is 13 amino acids. Trimming shortened V by 1 base and J by 7 bases, and 11 bases separated the two germline ends. The CDR3 bases are TGCAGTGCTAGAGGATCATTAGGGAATGAGCAGTTCTTC. Encoded protein: CSARGSLGNEQFF.

Note on this clonotype: The junction differs from germline at one of its ends, possibly a read error. This chain uses TRBV20-1 with TRBJ2-7; 8 nucleotides match TRBD2. The germline CDR1 and CDR2 sequences are DFQATT and SNEGSKA (reference sequence). This CDR3 region has 15 residues. The CDR3 spells CSARASGGIAYERYF. For the CDR3, the DNA is TGCAGTGCTAGAGCCAGCGGGGGCATAGCCTACGAGCGGTACTTC.

As regards this clonotype: A junction boundary mismatches the germline segment, possibly from a read error. The chain joins TRBV4-2 to TRBJ1-5, with D unclear. The V gene's germline CDR1 is LGHNA and CDR2 YNFKEQ. The CDR3 has 13 amino acids. This chain's CDR3 is CASSQELNQTQHF. The CDR3 DNA sequence: TGTGCCAGCAGCCAAGAGCTGAATCAGACCCAGCATTTT.

The genes are TRBV20-1 and TRBJ1-5; maybe TRBD1 (6 bases). The germline V gene has CDR1 DFQATT and CDR2 SNEGSKA (reference sequence). This CDR3 has 17 amino acids. V was cut by 0 bases and J by 4 bases, with 19 bases left in between. Here the CDR3 DNA reads TGCAGTGCTAGAGACCCCAGGGGCAGGTTATGGAATCAGCCCCAGCATTTT. This gives the protein CSARDPRGRLWNQPQHF.

Regarding this clonotype: A read error may account for a junction end that differs from germline. This chain connects TRBV11-1 to TRBJ2-1; D gene unclear. Germline lookup yields CDR1 SGHAT and CDR2 FQDESV (reference sequence). The CDR3 has 11 residues. DNA of the CDR3: TGTGTCAGCAGTTTATATGCTGAACAGTTCTTC. Its translation: CVSSLYAEQFF.

Ten or more counts support this clonotype. This chain joins TRBV5-5 and TRBJ2-5, with no clear D. The CDR3 consists of 14 residues. CDR1 is SGHKS, CDR2 YYEKEE, per germline (reference sequence). V was cut by 0 bases and J by 5 bases, with 11 bases left in between. CDR3 sequence (DNA): TGTGCCAGCAGCTTGGTGTGGGGTAGGGAGACCCAGTACTTC. This codes for CASSLVWGRETQYF. The full variable domain, with the rest looked up from reference TRBV5-5 and TRBJ2-5, is DAGVTQSPTHLIKTRGQQVTLRCSPISGHKSVSWYQQVLGQGPQFIFQYYEKEERGRGNFPDRFSARQFPNYSSELNVNALLLGDSALYLCASSLVWGRETQYFGPGTRLLVL.

As to this clonotype: At one boundary the junction diverges from the germline segment, which might be a read error. CDR3 region: CVSSEHSGEPAPTLHF. The CDR3 nucleotides are TGTGTCAGCAGTGAACATAGCGGGGAGCCAGCTCCCACCCTCCACTTT. This chain links TRBV6-1 with TRBJ1-6; D ambiguous. The germline gives CDR1 MNHNS, CDR2 SASEGT. The length of the CDR3 is 16 residues.

V gene TRBV10-3 combines with J gene TRBJ2-7; the D is unclear. The germline V gene encodes CDR1 ENHRY and CDR2 SYGVKD. This CDR3 has 13 residues. The V end was cut by 0 bases, the J end by 5 bases, with 8 bases between. CDR3 sequence reads: CAISESVAHEQYF. In DNA form, the CDR3 reads TGTGCCATCAGTGAGTCAGTAGCCCACGAGCAGTACTTC.

Turning to this clonotype: One base away lies a much larger clone, so this may be a sequencing read error. The chain couples TRBV11-2 to TRBJ2-3; 12 bases match TRBD2. The CDR3 covers 16 residues. CDR1 is SGHAT and CDR2 is FQNNGV in the germline V gene. With V trimmed by 2 bases and J by 6 bases, 6 bases remained unmatched. DNA for the CDR3: TGTGCCAGCAGCTTATTAACTAGCGGGAGGAGCGATACGCAGTATTTT. It specifies CASSLLTSGRSDTQYF.

As to this clonotype: The conserved phenylalanine or tryptophan is not found at the CDR3 terminus, so this likely reflects a read error. The DNA is left out, because the CDR3 cannot be placed on it with certainty; the CDR3 is given as TCRdb lists it. J is TRBJ1-1 and V is TRBV11-3. Germline lookup yields CDR1 SGHNT and CDR2 YENEEA. From its first to its last residue, the CDR3 has 13 amino acids. The CDR3 loop reads CASSLGSITRTFS.

Points on this clonotype: One end of the junction does not line up with germline, which may come from a read error. The CDR3 loop reads CATSDCGQGLPFNYDYTF. The CDR3 nucleotides read TGTGCCACCAGTGATTGCGGACAGGGCCTTCCCTTTAACTATGACTACACCTTC. V and J are TRBV24-1 and TRBJ1-2; 8 nucleotides align to TRBD1. This CDR3 has 18 amino acids. The V gene's germline CDR1 is KGHDR and CDR2 SFDVKD.

As for this clonotype: One end of the junction varies from germline; a read error may be responsible. V is TRBV4-3 and J is TRBJ1-2; possible D gene TRBD1, 5 bases. CDR3 length equals 14 residues. The germline CDR1 and CDR2 sequences are LGHNA and YSLEER. The DNA for the CDR3 is TGTGCCAGCAACCAAGAAGAGGGGAACTATGGCTACACCTTC. Its protein product is CASNQEEGNYGYTF.

Comment on this clonotype: One end of the junction does not line up with germline, which may come from a read error. The CDR3 coding sequence is TGTGCCAACATATTAGCGGGGGTGGATAAGCAGTATTTT. Translating it yields CANILAGVDKQYF. The rearrangement joins TRBV11-3 to TRBJ2-3; the match to TRBD2 covers 9 bases. This CDR3 has 13 amino acids. CDR1 and CDR2 from the germline V gene are SGHNT and YENEEA.

CDR3 region: CASTFWASGDTQYF. Here the CDR3 DNA reads TGTGCCAGCACTTTTTGGGCTTCGGGGGATACCCAGTACTTC. The V and J genes are TRBV28 and TRBJ2-5, with D tentatively TRBD2 (6 bases). CDR1 and CDR2 (germline): MDHEN, SYDVKM. Deletions cut 7 bases from V and 8 bases from J, with 20 bases between. The CDR3 runs 14 residues.

This clonotype was seen a handful of times. The chain combines TRBV30 with TRBJ1-4; unclear D gene. CDR3 length equals 14 residues. CDR1 and CDR2 from the germline V gene are GTSNPN and SVGIG (reference sequence). Trimming pared 2 bases from V and 8 bases from J, leaving 15 bases between. CDR3 DNA: TGTGCCTGGAGTAGGGCGACGGGTAACGAAAAACTGTTTTTT. Translated: CAWSRATGNEKLFF. Full variable domain (missing parts from reference TRBV30 and TRBJ1-4): SQTIHQWPATLVQPVGSPLSLECTVEGTSNPNLYWYRQAAGRGLQLLFYSVGIGQISSEVPQNLSASRPQDRQFILSSKKLLLSDSGFYLCAWSRATGNEKLFFGSGTQLSVL.